This TCR beta chain was observed in a study of cytomegalovirus exposure and HLA in healthy donors. Findings and caveats of the study: Most TCRs appeared rarely, but some public TCRs recurred in many donors.

To note about this clone: Its antigen is as yet unknown.

Sequenced by immunoSEQ multiplex PCR; TCRdb stores in-frame clones only, minus some. The sample holds a few hundred thousand clones, roughly 86% seen once. Trimming pared 7 bases from V and 7 bases from J, leaving 31 bases between. Germline assignment: CDR1 SGHAT and CDR2 FQNNGV. CDR3 length equals 19 residues. This TCR was recovered from a man under 40 in good health and CMV-seronegative. The chain has TRBV11-2 and TRBJ1-4, with D tentatively TRBD1 (6 bases). Sequencing was done on a sample of PBMCs. CDR3 in amino acids: CASTRTGSGYFNLGEKLFF. In DNA, the CDR3 is TGTGCCAGCACGCGAACAGGGTCAGGTTATTTTAACCTGGGTGAAAAACTGTTTTTT.